A single sample is the source of the 2 T cell receptor beta chains below, sequenced in a study of blood T cell repertoires in COVID-19. TCRdb's table, derived via immunoSEQ multiplex PCR, lists solely in-frame clones and lacks some. The sample has approximately 200,000 clones; around 90% are singletons. The specimen was PBMCs or T cells enriched from blood (not recorded which). These receptors were obtained from a man aged 30 to 39 in a cohort exposed to, infected with or recovered from COVID-19 (not recorded which).

Only one count was recorded for this clone. CDR3 coding DNA: TGTGCCACCAGCAGAGACGGGGGGTACACTGAAGCTTTCTTT. It translates to CATSRDGGYTEAFF. This rearrangement joins TRBV15 to TRBJ1-1; a weak D match, TRBD1 (5 bases). From germline, CDR1 is LNHNV and CDR2 YYDKDF (reference sequence). The CDR3 has 14 amino acids. The V gene lost 0 bases and the J gene lost 3 bases, with 8 bases spanning the gap.

This clone was seen a single time. The chain links TRBV19 to TRBJ1-2; 10 bases agree with TRBD1. Germline loops: CDR1 LNHDA, CDR2 SQIVND (reference sequence). This CDR3 has 15 amino acids. J gave up 7 bases and V 9 bases, and 14 bases lay outside the gene matches. This CDR3 is CASAERQGARSGYTF. In DNA form, the CDR3 reads TGTGCCAGCGCTGAACGACAGGGGGCGCGGTCTGGCTACACCTTC.